This entry features one T cell receptor beta chain sequence. Its antigen is not identified. This sample was included in a study of cytomegalovirus exposure and HLA in healthy donors. Looking at the study overall: About four fifths of 350 to 400 genotyped donors fell in the Caucasian-associated ancestry cluster.

PCR involved 60 Vbeta and 13 Jbeta primers. Assay used: immunoSEQ multiplex PCR; TCRdb lists only in-frame clones, some missing. The data hold about 190,000 clones, with about four fifths observed a single time. Trimming took 5 bases from V and 5 from J; bases not matched to a gene: 8. The germline CDR1 and CDR2 sequences are MNHEY and SVGAGI. This CDR3 is built from 14 residues. It was healthy bone marrow donors who served as donors. Unrecorded immune exposures were likely, despite nominal health at sampling. Study-wide results and caveats: Most of the CMV-associated TCR beta chains (in a later analysis) appeared to be HLA-restricted.

Sequencing used PBMCs. V usage is TRBV6-5 and J usage is TRBJ1-1; TRBD1 agrees at 7 bases. The receptor was isolated from a young man in good health and CMV-seropositive. CDR3 amino acids: CASSLQGQTTEAFF. In DNA form, the CDR3 reads TGTGCCAGCAGTCTCCAGGGACAGACAACTGAAGCTTTCTTT.